The source of this T cell receptor beta chain is a study of beta chain features in type 1 diabetes. In its sample, this clone was seen a few times. Its antigen is still unknown. One heparinised blood draw, averaging roughly 0.11 L, came from each donor. Overall study findings and caveats: cDNA-based reads could over-represent cells with high TCR expression.

The investigators reverse transcribed all of the isolated RNA, so they sequenced expressed TCRB transcripts. Produced via immunoSEQ multiplex PCR; TCRdb's table is partial and in-frame only. Here the sample spans about 150,000 clones, 10% being singletons. Trimming at V came to 4 bases and at J to 0 bases, leaving 6 bases not matched to a gene. Germline lookup yields CDR1 MNHNS and CDR2 SASEGT. CDR3 size: 16 residues. Specimen: naive CD4+ T cells from blood. The V call is TRBV6-1, the J call TRBJ2-4; 7 nucleotides align to TRBD1. The sequence derives from a man aged 18-30 years in good health. CDR3 sequence reads: CASSASGQRAKNIQYF. The CDR3, as DNA: TGTGCCAGCAGTGCTTCGGGACAGAGAGCCAAAAACATTCAGTACTTC.